This T cell receptor (beta chain) was obtained from a study of cytomegalovirus exposure and HLA in healthy donors. Study-wide results and caveats: What was likely a sequencing artifact was a cluster of highly shared sequence variants. In vitro assays verified that three CMV-associated chains recognized CMV antigens specifically.

Donors showed nominal health when sampled, although they likely had unrecorded immune exposures. The PCR ran on 60 Vbeta and 13 Jbeta primers. The assay was immunoSEQ multiplex PCR, and TCRdb's table has in-frame clones only and misses some. This table has 170,000 or so clones, over 70% appearing once. This clone showed up just a few times. Its antigen is as yet unknown. Between the trimmed V and J ends, which lost 4 bases and 2 bases, there was a span of 16 bases. This CDR3 is built from 16 residues. Germline assignment: CDR1 SGDLS and CDR2 YYNGEE. Sequencing was carried out using PBMCs. The chain carries TRBV9 and TRBJ2-1, with D possibly TRBD2 on 6 matching bases. This TCR was recovered from a woman between 45 and 60 years old in good health and CMV-seropositive. The CDR3 bases are TGTGCCAGCAGCCCCAGAGCGGGCCCCACCTACAATGAGCAGTTCTTC. Translated, it gives CASSPRAGPTYNEQFF.